A selection of T cell receptor beta chains follows, all from one sample in a study of vaccination effects on CD4 cells after COVID-19. No antigen has been assigned to these receptors. Method: immunoSEQ multiplex PCR; TCRdb's copy keeps in-frame clones and lacks some. The data contain roughly 60,000 clones, under 85% of them seen just once; the ten biggest clones take up approximately 20%. Sequenced here: CD4+ T cells from PBMCs cultured without peptide, sampled before COVID-19 vaccination. These receptors all stem from a human donor who had a prior SARS-CoV-2 infection. Both conserved end residues are part of each CDR3. The D gene is left open where the match is weak. The listing skips clone size in some rows; elsewhere it reads once, few, many or a size class.

TRBJ1-4 TRBV5-1 TRBD1 - TGCGCCAGCAGCTTGGGGGGACAGGGAACTAATGAAAAACTGTTTTTT CASSLGGQGTNEKLFF
TRBJ2-2 TRBV2 - few TGTGCCAGCAGTGAAGCTAGGGGCAGGCCAAGGTACGGGGAGCTGTTTTTT CASSEARGRPRYGELFF
TRBJ2-3 TRBV24-1 - - TGTGCCACCAGTGATACGCACTATATCGGGGACGGCACAGATACGCAGTATTTT CATSDTHYIGDGTDTQYF
TRBJ2-7 TRBV15 - - TGTGCCACCAGCAGAGATGGCGGGGCCCTAACCTACGAGCAGTACTTC CATSRDGGALTYEQYF
TRBJ2-4 TRBV5-6 TRBD2 - TGTGCCAGCAGCTTGTCTAGCGGAAACATTCAGTACTTC CASSLSSGNIQYF
TRBJ2-3 TRBV5-5 - once TGTGCCAGCAGCTTGGTACAGGCCAGCACAGATACGCAGTATTTT CASSLVQASTDTQYF
TRBJ1-1 TRBV5-1 - - TGCGCCAGCAGCTTCCGGCAGGACACTGAAGCTTTCTTT CASSFRQDTEAFF
TRBJ2-7 TRBV14 TRBD2 - TGTGCCAGCAGCCAAGGACTAGCGAGGCCCTACGAGCAGTACTTC CASSQGLARPYEQYF
TRBJ2-1 TRBV5-1 TRBD2 once TGCGCCAGCACCTTTGGACTAGCGGGGGGGCTGGACAATGAGCAGTTCTTC CASTFGLAGGLDNEQFF
TRBJ1-4 TRBV5-1 TRBD1 - TGCGCCAGCAGCTGGGGACAGGGCCGGATGGATGAAAAACTGTTTTTT CASSWGQGRMDEKLFF
TRBJ2-7 TRBV19 - - TGTGCCAGTAGTCCAACGACAGACCCCTACGAGCAGTACTTC CASSPTTDPYEQYF
TRBJ2-5 TRBV7-2 - - TGTGCCAGCAGCTTAGATGCACAGACCCAGTACTTC CASSLDAQTQYF
TRBJ2-6 TRBV27 - - TGTGCCAGCAGAGCTTGGGACTCTGGGGCCAACGTCCTGACTTTC CASRAWDSGANVLTF
TRBJ2-5 TRBV6-6 - - TGTGCCAGTGGGGAGACCCAGTACTTC CASGETQYF
TRBJ1-2 TRBV11-1 - - TGTGCCAGCAGCTTTTCCACGCGCTATGGCTACACCTTC CASSFSTRYGYTF
TRBJ1-3 TRBV6-5 - - TGTGCCAGCAGTAGGGACGGGAGCTCTGGAAACACCATATATTTT CASSRDGSSGNTIYF
TRBJ2-1 TRBV2 TRBD2 - TGTGCCAGCAGGGCGACTAGCGGGAGAGGAGGTGAGCAGTTCTTC CASRATSGRGGEQFF
TRBJ2-1 TRBV12-5 TRBD1 - TGTGCTAGTGGCTCGGGACAGGGGTCCAACAATGAGCAGTTCTTC CASGSGQGSNNEQFF
TRBJ2-1 TRBV23-1 TRBD1 - TGCGCCAGAAGGGACAGCTACAATGAGCAGTTCTTC CARRDSYNEQFF
TRBJ2-1 TRBV5-5 - - TGTGCCAGCAGCTTTGCCGGAAGCTCCTACAATGAGCAGTTCTTC CASSFAGSSYNEQFF
TRBJ1-6 TRBV10-3 - - TGTGCCATCAGTGAGCCGCTGGGGGGAGTGGGGTCACCCCTCCACTTT CAISEPLGGVGSPLHF
TRBJ1-1 TRBV18 TRBD1 few TGTGCCAGCTCAGCATGGACAGGGACTGAAGCTTTCTTT CASSAWTGTEAFF
TRBJ1-2 TRBV3-1/TRBV3-2 - few TGTGCCAGCAGCCAACTAGACAGACGCGACTATGGCTACACCTTC CASSQLDRRDYGYTF
TRBJ2-1 TRBV10-3 - once TGTGCCATCAGTGATCCCGCAGGGACCTCCTACAATGAGCAGTTCTTC CAISDPAGTSYNEQFF
TRBJ2-1 TRBV19 TRBD2 - TGTGCCAGTGGCGTACTAGCGGGGGAGTACAATGAGCAGTTCTTC CASGVLAGEYNEQFF
TRBJ2-5 TRBV5-1 - - TGCGCCAGCAGCGATCAATTTGGGCAAGAGACCCAGTACTTC CASSDQFGQETQYF
TRBJ1-6 TRBV5-1 TRBD1 - TGCGCCAGCAGCTTCGGGACAGCCGGGCTTGGGAATAATTCACCCCTCCACTTT CASSFGTAGLGNNSPLHF
TRBJ2-5 TRBV15 - - TGTGCCACTCGGCCGGGGACCCAAGAGACCCAGTACTTC CATRPGTQETQYF
TRBJ2-5 TRBV5-5 - - TGTGCCAGCAGCTTTGCGGTGCCAGAGACCCAGTACTTC CASSFAVPETQYF
TRBJ2-1 TRBV30 - - TGTGCCTGGAGTGTATCGCGGGAAAACAATGAGCAGTTCTTC CAWSVSRENNEQFF
TRBJ2-5 TRBV18 - - TGTGCCAGCTCACCATCCGGGGCCCAAGAGACCCAGTACTTC CASSPSGAQETQYF
TRBJ1-2 TRBV2 TRBD1 - TGTGCCAGCAGCTTGGACAGGGATGCCGGCTACACCTTC CASSLDRDAGYTF
TRBJ1-2 TRBV3-1/TRBV3-2 TRBD1 few TGTGCCAGCAGCCAGGAGACAGGGGGTAACTATGGCTACACCTTC CASSQETGGNYGYTF
TRBJ1-4 TRBV28 TRBD1 - TGTGCCAGCAGTTTAGCAGGGGGTGCAACTAATGAAAAACTGTTTTTT CASSLAGGATNEKLFF
TRBJ1-1 TRBV2 - once TGTGCCAGCAGTGACAGGGTTGGACGATATGAAGCTTTCTTT CASSDRVGRYEAFF
TRBJ2-1 TRBV4-1 - - TGCGCCAGCAGCTCCAGCGTGCTAACGGACAATGAGCAGTTCTTC CASSSSVLTDNEQFF
TRBJ2-1 TRBV7-3 - - TGTGCCAGCAGCCTCATGGGACGGGAGAATTACAATGAGCAGTTCTTC CASSLMGRENYNEQFF
TRBJ2-1 TRBV7-2 TRBD2 - TGTGCCAGCAGCTTAGCGGGACTAGGAGAAGTTTCCGAGCAGTTCTTC CASSLAGLGEVSEQFF
TRBJ1-6 TRBV6-5 - few TGTGCCAGCAGCCCGGGACGCACTTCACCCCTCCACTTT CASSPGRTSPLHF
TRBJ2-3 TRBV5-5 TRBD2 - TGTGCCAGCAGCTTGGGACTAGCGGGAGATACGCAGTATTTT CASSLGLAGDTQYF
TRBJ2-3 TRBV7-6 TRBD2 - TGTGCCAGCAGCTTAGCCGGGACTACCTCTGCAGATACGCAGTATTTT CASSLAGTTSADTQYF
TRBJ2-3 TRBV6-1 TRBD2 - TGTGCCAGCAGTGAAGAGTGGGCGGGGGGGCCCCTAAGCACAGATACGCAGTATTTT CASSEEWAGGPLSTDTQYF
TRBJ1-1 TRBV2 - - TGTGCCAGCAGAGAGGTGGGGGCTTTCTTT CASREVGAFF
TRBJ2-7 TRBV9 TRBD1 - TGTGCCAGCAGCCCCGACGTCACCGGGACAGGGGGTAACGAGCAGTACTTC CASSPDVTGTGGNEQYF
TRBJ1-4 TRBV7-3 - - TGTGCCAGCAGCTTATTGGCCAGGGCTGAAAAACTGTTTTTT CASSLLARAEKLFF
TRBJ2-7 TRBV5-1 - - TGCGCCAGCGCCCTGGACCCGCAACCCTCCGAGCAGTACTTC CASALDPQPSEQYF
TRBJ2-1 TRBV15 TRBD1 - TGTGCCACCAGCAGACCGGGACAGGGTAACAATGAGCAGTTCTTC CATSRPGQGNNEQFF
TRBJ1-6 TRBV18 TRBD1 - TGTGCCAGCTCACCTTACATAGGGGGCGTGAGTTCACCCCTCCACTTT CASSPYIGGVSSPLHF
TRBJ2-7 TRBV7-8 - - TGTGCCAGCAGCTTAGTTTCGGGACCCACCTACGAGCAGTACTTC CASSLVSGPTYEQYF
TRBJ2-5 TRBV4-2 - - TGTGCCAGCAGCCAAAGGGGGGCCCGAGAGACCCAGTACTTC CASSQRGARETQYF
TRBJ1-1 TRBV9 TRBD1 - TGTGCCAGCAGCCCCGGGACAGGGAGGGTTGAAGCTTTCTTT CASSPGTGRVEAFF
TRBJ2-5 TRBV28 - - TGTGCCAGCAGATCGGCAGCGGGCGGGGAGACCCAGTACTTC CASRSAAGGETQYF
TRBJ2-1 TRBV2 - - TGTGCCAGCAGTGAACCAACACAGGGTGAGGAGCAGTTCTTC CASSEPTQGEEQFF
TRBJ2-7 TRBV10-3 - - TGTGCCATCAGTGATTTAGGACAGACCTACGAGCAGTACTTC CAISDLGQTYEQYF
TRBJ2-1 TRBV5-1 TRBD2 - TGCGCCAGCAGCCGACTAGCGGGGAGAGTGTGGGAGCAGTTCTTC CASSRLAGRVWEQFF
TRBJ2-7 TRBV3-1/TRBV3-2 TRBD1 - TGTGCCAGCAGCCAAGTTCGTAACAGGGGCTACGAGCAGTACTTC CASSQVRNRGYEQYF
TRBJ2-7 TRBV24-1 - - TGTGCCACCAGTGCCTGGGGCAGGCAGTACTTC CATSAWGRQYF
TRBJ2-6 TRBV27 TRBD1 - TGTGCCAGCAGTTTTAAGGGGACAGGCTTGACTCATGGGGCCAACGTCCTGACTTTC CASSFKGTGLTHGANVLTF
TRBJ1-5 TRBV5-6 - - TGTGCCAGCAGCTTTGGTGGAGGGACATTCAATCAGCCCCAGCATTTT CASSFGGGTFNQPQHF
TRBJ1-6 TRBV13 TRBD1 - TGTGCCAGCAGCTCCGCAGGGGGCGGTATTTCACCCCTCCACTTT CASSSAGGGISPLHF